This record looks at one T cell receptor beta chain sequence and its context. Its antigen is unknown. This may stem from a read error, because a much larger clone lies one nucleotide away. The data were taken from a study of metastatic and nonmetastatic thyroid tumors. As for the study in general: Both malignant and benign thyroid patients supplied peripheral blood and tumor or nodule tissue samples, across which the repertoires of these patients were then compared. General study findings and limits: Compared with benign nodules, malignant thyroid tumors were reported to have significantly higher TCR beta diversity in both blood and tumor.

There were no patients who had received any treatment before thyroid surgery. TCRdb re-clonotyped the PCR reads via MiXCR. The table lists some 13,000 clones, about 25% of them singletons, with 9.5% to 12% in the top ten. This CDR3 has 13 amino acids. V was trimmed by 6 bases and J by 1 base, leaving 8 bases between them. The receptor's source is a female donor with papillary thyroid cancer or a benign thyroid nodule (not recorded which). Some clones in this sample may be carry-over from other donors' samples. The rearrangement joins TRBV12-3 or TRBV12-4 to TRBJ2-3; D not resolved. The specimen was tumor tissue. CDR3 protein: CASSFRCTDTQYF. The CDR3, as DNA: TGTGCCAGCAGCTTCAGATGCACAGATACGCAGTATTTT.